This T cell receptor beta chain emerged from a study of molecular identifiers for immune sequencing clone quantification (dated by TCRdb to about 2018). Study-level background: For a replicate experiment, RNA from 20,000 or 100,000 naive CD8 T cells was divided into five aliquots, and four of the five aliquots were sequenced. The study was a methods study using CD8 T cells to benchmark molecular-identifier clustering-based TCR repertoire sequencing (MIDCIRS) and TCR RNA copy counting.

The full study reports these points: Even against a background of one million naive CD8 T cells, spiked-in Jurkat TCR RNA amounting to a single cell's worth was reported to be detectable. Modeling gave about 3 recovered TCR RNA copies per cell versus about 10 by digital PCR, implying roughly 29% capture efficiency. The naive libraries included spiked-in Jurkat TCR RNA (roughly nine copies' worth), and this Jurkat TCR RNA is not part of the donor repertoire. Without barcode sub-clustering, chimeric consensus sequences inflated TCR diversity; chimeras reached as high as 47%. The sizes of highly expanded clones could end up underestimated when identical TCR molecules share a barcode. In CMV-specific effector cells, over 99% of molecules were held by clones above 20 RNA copies, whereas under 1% of molecules were held by such clones in naive cells.

Trimming removed 4 bases from V and 4 bases from J; the gene matches leave 7 bases unexplained. The CDR3 spans 14 residues, from the cysteine through the phenylalanine. Only the CDR3 DNA stays, 42 bases, in frame from base 1. CDR1 and CDR2 were assigned from the germline V gene (reference sequence) as DFQATT and SNEGSKA. In its sample, this clonotype was seen many times. The specificity of this receptor is unknown. Base qualities are not recorded, but no much larger clone differs from it by a single base. Library preparation used PCR. This sample was sequenced with an Illumina HiSeq 4000. Preparation of bulk TCR libraries followed a previously described approach, with the TCR primers listed in Table S5. The Qiagen AllPrep DNA/RNA kit was used to purify total RNA. Before analysis, reads from multiple sequencing runs of the same library were pooled. Per the authors' processing: Reads were retained only if the reads had an exact TCR constant sequence, and the retained reads were trimmed to 150 nt and grouped according to their 12-nt molecular barcodes. Reads within each barcode group were sub-clustered using a 15% Levenshtein threshold, and quality-weighted consensus sequences were constructed for each RNA molecule. Non-functional sequences were removed, as were lower-count sequences one edit away from another. Barcode sub-clusters with fewer than 20% of the maximum read count were removed, based on fitting two negative binomial distributions. The raw public data were reprocessed by TCRdb itself: fastp quality trimming at Q25, MiXCR clonotype calling, in-frame beta chains only. Each record represents a unique CDR3 protein, reported with the most common genes and DNA among its rows. The V and J calls reflect TCRdb's pipeline rather than the authors' work. The sample data list hundreds of thousands of distinct CDR3 sequences, and about 20% of these were observed just once. Roughly 0.9% of the sample is held by the ten biggest clonotypes.

Libraries of naive CD8 T cells were built from anywhere between roughly 17,000 and 1,000,000 sorted cells, with 10%, 30% or 50% of the purified RNA used. Naive CD8 T cells were FACS-sorted as CD8+CD4-CCR7+CD45RA+ on a BD FACSAria II into RLT Plus buffer. To test detection sensitivity, Jurkat RNA equivalent to over 8 TCR copies was spiked into samples of roughly 18,000-1,000,000 naive CD8 T cells. CD8 T cells were enriched using RosetteSep CD8+ T Cell Enrichment Cocktail and Ficoll-Paque, and the enriched cells then underwent ACK red cell lysis. The TCR was taken from a human donor in good health. Some libraries in this study had Jurkat cell RNA spiked in. The sequence joins TRBV20-1 to TRBJ2-3; TRBD1 lines up with 8 middle nucleotides. Sequenced: naive CD8+ T cells from blood, with Jurkat cell RNA spiked in. The meaning of the sample's cell subset or site label: FACS-sorted CD8+CD4-CCR7+CD45RA+ naive T cells. The bases are TGCAGTGCTAAGGACAGGGAGCTGGCAGATACGCAGTATTTT. It specifies CSAKDRELADTQYF.